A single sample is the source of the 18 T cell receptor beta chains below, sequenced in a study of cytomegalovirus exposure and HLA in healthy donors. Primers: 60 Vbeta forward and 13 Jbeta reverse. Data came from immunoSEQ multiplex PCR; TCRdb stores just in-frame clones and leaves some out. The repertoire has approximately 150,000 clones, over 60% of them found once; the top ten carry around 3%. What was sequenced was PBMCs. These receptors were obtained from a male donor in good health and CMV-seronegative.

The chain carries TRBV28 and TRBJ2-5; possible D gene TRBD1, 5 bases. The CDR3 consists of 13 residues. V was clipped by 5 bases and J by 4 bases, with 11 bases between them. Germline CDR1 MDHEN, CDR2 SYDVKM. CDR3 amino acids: CASSTTESETQYF. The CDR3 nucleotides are TGTGCCAGCAGTACGACAGAATCAGAGACCCAGTACTTC.

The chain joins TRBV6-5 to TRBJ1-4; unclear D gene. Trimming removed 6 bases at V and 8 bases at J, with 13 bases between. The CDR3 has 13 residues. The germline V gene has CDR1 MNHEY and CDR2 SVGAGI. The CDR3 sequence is CASSRFTREKLFF. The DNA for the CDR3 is TGTGCCAGCAGCAGATTTACCCGCGAAAAACTGTTTTTT.

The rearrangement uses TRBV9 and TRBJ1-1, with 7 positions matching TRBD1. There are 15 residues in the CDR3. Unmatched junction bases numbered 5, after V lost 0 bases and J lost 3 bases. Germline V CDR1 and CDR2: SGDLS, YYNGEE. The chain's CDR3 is CASSVEQGLDTEAFF. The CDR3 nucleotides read TGTGCCAGCAGCGTAGAACAGGGGTTGGACACTGAAGCTTTCTTT. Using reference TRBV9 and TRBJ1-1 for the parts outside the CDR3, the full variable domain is DSGVTQTPKHLITATGQRVTLRCSPRSGDLSVYWYQQSLDQGLQFLIQYYNGEERAKGNILERFSAQQFPDLHSELNLSSLELGDSALYFCASSVEQGLDTEAFFGQGTRLTVV.

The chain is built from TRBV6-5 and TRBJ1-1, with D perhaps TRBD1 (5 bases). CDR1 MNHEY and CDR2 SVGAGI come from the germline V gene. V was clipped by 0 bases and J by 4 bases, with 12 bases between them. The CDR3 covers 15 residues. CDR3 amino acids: CASSYSTRAVTEAFF. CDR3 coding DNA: TGTGCCAGCAGTTACTCGACCAGGGCGGTCACTGAAGCTTTCTTT.

In DNA, the CDR3 is TGCGCCAGCAGACAGGGGGCCTACGAGCAGTACTTC. Encoded protein: CASRQGAYEQYF. The chain combines TRBV5-1 with TRBJ2-7, with 8 bases identical to TRBD1. CDR3 size: 12 residues. The germline V gene has CDR1 SGHRS and CDR2 YFSETQ. Trimming cost V 5 bases and J 2 bases; bases outside gene matches: 0.

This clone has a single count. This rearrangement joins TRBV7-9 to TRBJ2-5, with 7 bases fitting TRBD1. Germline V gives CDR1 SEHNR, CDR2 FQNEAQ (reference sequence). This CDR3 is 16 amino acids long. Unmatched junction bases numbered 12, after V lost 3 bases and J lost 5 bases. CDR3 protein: CASSFQGDKPSETQYF. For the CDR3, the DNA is TGTGCCAGCAGCTTTCAGGGGGACAAACCTTCGGAGACCCAGTACTTC.

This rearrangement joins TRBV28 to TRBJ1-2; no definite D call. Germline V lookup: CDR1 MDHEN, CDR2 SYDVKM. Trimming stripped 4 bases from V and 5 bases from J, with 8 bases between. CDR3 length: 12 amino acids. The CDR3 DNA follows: TGTGCCAGCAGTTGGGCAGGATATGGCTACACCTTC. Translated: CASSWAGYGYTF.

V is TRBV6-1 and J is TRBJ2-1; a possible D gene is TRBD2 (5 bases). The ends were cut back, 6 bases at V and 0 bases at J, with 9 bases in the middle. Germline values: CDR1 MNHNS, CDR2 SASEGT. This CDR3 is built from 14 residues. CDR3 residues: CASRRVGSYNEQFF. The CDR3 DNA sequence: TGTGCCAGCAGGAGGGTTGGCTCCTACAATGAGCAGTTCTTC.

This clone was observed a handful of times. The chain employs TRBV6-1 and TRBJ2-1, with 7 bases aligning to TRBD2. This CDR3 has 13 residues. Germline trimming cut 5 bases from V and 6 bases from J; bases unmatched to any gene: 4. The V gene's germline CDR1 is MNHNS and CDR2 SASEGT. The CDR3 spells CASSPLAVNEQFF. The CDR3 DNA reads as TGTGCCAGCAGTCCCCTAGCGGTCAATGAGCAGTTCTTC.

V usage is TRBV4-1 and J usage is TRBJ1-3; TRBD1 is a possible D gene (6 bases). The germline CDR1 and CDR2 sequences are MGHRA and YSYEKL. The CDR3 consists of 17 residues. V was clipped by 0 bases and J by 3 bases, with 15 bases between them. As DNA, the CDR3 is TGCGCCAGCAGCCAAGAAGCCCTGACAGGACTTGGAAACACCATATATTTT. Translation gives CASSQEALTGLGNTIYF.

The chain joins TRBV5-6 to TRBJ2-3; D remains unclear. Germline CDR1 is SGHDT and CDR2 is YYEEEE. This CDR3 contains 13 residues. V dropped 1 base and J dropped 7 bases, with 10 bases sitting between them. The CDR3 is CASSLPRSYTQYF. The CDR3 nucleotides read TGTGCCAGCAGCTTGCCGAGGAGCTATACGCAGTATTTT.

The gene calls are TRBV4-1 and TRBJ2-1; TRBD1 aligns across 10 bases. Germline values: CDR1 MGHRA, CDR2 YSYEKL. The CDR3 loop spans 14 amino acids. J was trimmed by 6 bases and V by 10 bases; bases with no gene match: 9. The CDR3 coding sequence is TGCGCCACCCAAGGGGACAGGGGACGCAATGAGCAGTTCTTC. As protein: CATQGDRGRNEQFF.

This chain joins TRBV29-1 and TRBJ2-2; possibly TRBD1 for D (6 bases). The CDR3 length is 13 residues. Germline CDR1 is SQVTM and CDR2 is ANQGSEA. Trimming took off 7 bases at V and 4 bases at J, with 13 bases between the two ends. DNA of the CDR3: TGCAGCGCCCGCGGACAGAGCACCGGGGAGCTGTTTTTT. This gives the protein CSARGQSTGELFF.

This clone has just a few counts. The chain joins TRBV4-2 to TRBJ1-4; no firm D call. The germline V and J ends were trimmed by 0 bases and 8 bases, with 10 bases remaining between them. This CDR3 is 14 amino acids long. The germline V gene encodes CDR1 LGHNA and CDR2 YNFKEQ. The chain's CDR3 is CASSQERRREKLFF. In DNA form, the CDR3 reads TGTGCCAGCAGCCAAGAAAGGCGGCGGGAAAAACTGTTTTTT.

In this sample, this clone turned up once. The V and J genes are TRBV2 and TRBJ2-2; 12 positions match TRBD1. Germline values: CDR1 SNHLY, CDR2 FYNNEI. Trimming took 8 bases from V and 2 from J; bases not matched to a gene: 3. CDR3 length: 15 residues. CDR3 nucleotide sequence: TGTGCCAGCGGGGGACAGGGGGCCAACACCGGGGAGCTGTTTTTT. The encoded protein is CASGGQGANTGELFF.

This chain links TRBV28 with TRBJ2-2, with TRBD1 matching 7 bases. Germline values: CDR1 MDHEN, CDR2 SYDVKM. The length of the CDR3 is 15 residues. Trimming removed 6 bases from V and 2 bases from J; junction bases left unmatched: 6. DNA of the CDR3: TGTGCCAGCAGAAACAGGGGCAGTAACACCGGGGAGCTGTTTTTT. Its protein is CASRNRGSNTGELFF.

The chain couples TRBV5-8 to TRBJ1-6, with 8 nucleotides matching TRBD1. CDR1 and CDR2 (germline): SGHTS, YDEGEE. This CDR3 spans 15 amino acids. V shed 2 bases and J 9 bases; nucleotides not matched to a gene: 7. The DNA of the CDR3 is TGTGCCAGCAGCTTTTCCGGGACAGGTCGTTCACCCCTCCACTTT. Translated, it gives CASSFSGTGRSPLHF.

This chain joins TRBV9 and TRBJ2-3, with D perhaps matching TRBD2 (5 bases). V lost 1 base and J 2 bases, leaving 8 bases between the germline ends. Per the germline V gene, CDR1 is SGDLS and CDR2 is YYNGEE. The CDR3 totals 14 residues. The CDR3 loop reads CASSVLDYTDTQYF. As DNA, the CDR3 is TGTGCCAGCAGCGTACTCGACTACACAGATACGCAGTATTTT.